This TCR beta chain stems from a study of T cells in localized non-small cell lung cancer. Trimming took 3 bases from V and 2 from J; bases not matched to a gene: 6. The CDR3 runs to 15 residues. The V gene's germline CDR1 is SGHAT and CDR2 FQNNGV. Here immunoSEQ multiplex PCR was the method, and the copy in TCRdb shows in-frame clones only, minus some. The sample lists 5,500 to 7,000 clones; around 84% were seen once. The J gene is TRBJ2-5, the V gene TRBV11-2; 7 nucleotides agree with TRBD1. This material consisted of peripheral blood mononuclear cells, taken before any cancer treatment. This TCR came from a female donor of 60 years or more with stage II lung adenocarcinoma. The chain's CDR3 is CASSLGTAFQETQYF. Written as DNA, the CDR3 is TGTGCCAGCAGCTTGGGGACAGCTTTTCAAGAGACCCAGTACTTC.